This is a list of T cell receptor beta chains from one sample in a study of cytomegalovirus exposure and HLA in healthy donors. Produced via immunoSEQ multiplex PCR; TCRdb's table is partial and in-frame only. The sample carries around 200,000 clones, under 70% recorded once. Source material: PBMCs. These receptors were collected from a man aged 40-49 years in good health and CMV-seropositive. The CDR3 runs from the conserved cysteine through the conserved F or W. D genes are given only for firm matches. The size field is filled for only some rows; it gives once, few, many or a size class.

>TRBV5-1|once|TRBD2|TRBJ2-1
CASSHGEGPYNEQFF
TGCGCCAGCAGCCATGGGGAGGGCCCCTACAATGAGCAGTTCTTC
>TRBV6-5|-|-|TRBJ1-1
CASSYNGGGKTFF
TGTGCCAGCAGTTATAACGGCGGGGGAAAGACTTTCTTT
>TRBV7-2|-|-|TRBJ1-1
CASSLLEGLKTEAFF
TGTGCCAGCAGCCTGCTGGAGGGGTTGAAGACTGAAGCTTTCTTT
>TRBV19|-|TRBD1|TRBJ1-4
CASSQQGGLFF
TGTGCCAGTAGTCAACAGGGGGGACTGTTTTTT
>TRBV19|-|-|TRBJ1-1
CASTENLGTEAFF
TGTGCCAGTACGGAGAACCTTGGGACTGAAGCTTTCTTT
>TRBV6-1|once|-|TRBJ2-3
CASSEDGTGYYTDTQYF
TGTGCCAGCAGTGAAGACGGAACGGGGTACTACACAGATACGCAGTATTTT
>TRBV5-1|-|TRBD1|TRBJ1-1
CASRRTGGWNTEAFF
TGCGCCAGCAGACGGACAGGGGGCTGGAACACTGAAGCTTTCTTT
>TRBV2|-|-|TRBJ1-4
CASRRANEKLFF
TGTGCCAGCAGGCGAGCTAATGAAAAACTGTTTTTT
>TRBV2|-|TRBD2|TRBJ2-3
CASSSGTIDTDTQYF
TGTGCCAGCAGTTCCGGGACTATCGACACAGATACGCAGTATTTT
>TRBV7-2|-|-|TRBJ2-3
CASSLDVLAGRRDTQYF
TGTGCCAGCAGCTTAGACGTGTTGGCGGGGCGCCGGGATACGCAGTATTTT
>TRBV7-8|-|-|TRBJ2-7
CASSQSRGTIVYEQYF
TGTGCCAGCAGCCAATCCCGCGGGACGATTGTCTACGAGCAGTACTTC
>TRBV5-1|-|-|TRBJ2-5
CASSSPPGETQYF
TGCGCCAGCAGCTCACCTCCGGGGGAGACCCAGTACTTC
>TRBV27|few|TRBD1|TRBJ2-1
CASRQPGQVVSPLTHNEQFF
TGTGCCAGCAGGCAACCGGGACAGGTGGTATCACCCCTGACTCACAATGAGCAGTTCTTC
>TRBV21-1|-|-|TRBJ1-1
CASSKEQGTGTEAFF
TGTGCCAGCAGCAAAGAACAGGGGACCGGCACTGAAGCTTTCTTT
>TRBV6-6|-|TRBD1|TRBJ1-2
CASRGTGAFYGYTF
TGTGCCAGCCGTGGCACAGGGGCCTTCTATGGCTACACCTTC
>TRBV19|-|-|TRBJ2-3
CASSIPWGGGTDTQYF
TGTGCCAGTAGTATTCCATGGGGGGGCGGAACTGATACGCAGTATTTT
>TRBV5-1|-|-|TRBJ1-1
CASPYYYRAEAFF
TGCGCCAGCCCCTATTATTACAGGGCTGAAGCTTTCTTT
>TRBV4-2|-|TRBD2|TRBJ2-1
CASSQVTGGPNEQFF
TGTGCCAGCAGCCAAGTGACGGGGGGGCCTAATGAGCAGTTCTTC
>TRBV4-1|-|-|TRBJ1-5
CASSQDDGGMPQHF
TGCGCCAGCAGCCAAGACGACGGGGGGATGCCCCAGCATTTT
>TRBV2|-|TRBD2|TRBJ2-2
CASSDLGNSGGNGELFF
TGTGCCAGCAGTGATTTAGGGAATAGCGGGGGAAACGGGGAGCTGTTTTTT
>TRBV2|-|-|TRBJ1-1
CASRRGNTEAFF
TGTGCCAGCCGGCGGGGGAACACTGAAGCTTTCTTT
>TRBV6-5|once|-|TRBJ1-1
CASSYSKHTEAFF
TGTGCCAGCAGTTACTCCAAGCACACTGAAGCTTTCTTT
>TRBV5-1|many|TRBD1|TRBJ1-4
CASSLQVTGGISPKLFF
TGCGCCAGCAGCTTGCAGGTGACAGGGGGCATCAGCCCCAAACTGTTTTTT
>TRBV11-3|few|-|TRBJ1-2
CASSLSGGGYTF
TGTGCCAGCAGCTTAAGCGGTGGTGGCTACACCTTC
>TRBV2|-|TRBD2|TRBJ2-3
CASMERGRTDTQYF
TGTGCCAGCATGGAGCGGGGGAGAACAGATACGCAGTATTTT
>TRBV5-1|-|-|TRBJ2-1
CASSLLGGPPYEQFF
TGCGCCAGCAGCTTATTGGGGGGGCCCCCCTATGAGCAGTTCTTC
>TRBV5-1|-|TRBD1|TRBJ2-7
CASSLEGQGAKGEQYF
TGCGCCAGCAGCTTAGAAGGACAGGGGGCGAAGGGCGAGCAGTACTTC
>TRBV5-1|-|TRBD1|TRBJ2-5
CASSTTGGGQETQYF
TGCGCCAGCAGCACGACAGGGGGCGGTCAGGAGACCCAGTACTTC
>TRBV7-8|few|-|TRBJ1-2
CASSLERGLSGYTF
TGTGCCAGCAGCTTAGAGCGGGGATTGAGTGGCTACACCTTC
>TRBV28|-|-|TRBJ1-6
CASRRQFGDSPLHF
TGTGCCAGCCGAAGACAGTTTGGCGATTCACCCCTCCATTTT
>TRBV7-2|-|TRBD1|TRBJ2-5
CASSRTTGGWETQYF
TGTGCCAGCAGCCGAACGACAGGGGGCTGGGAGACCCAGTACTTC
>TRBV29-1|-|-|TRBJ1-2
CSVEGWEGKAGGYTF
TGCAGCGTTGAGGGGTGGGAGGGGAAGGCGGGAGGCTACACCTTC
>TRBV7-9|once|-|TRBJ1-2
CASSLSAPEGYGYTF
TGTGCCAGCAGCTTATCGGCCCCGGAGGGCTATGGCTACACCTTC
>TRBV6-5|-|-|TRBJ2-7
CASSYQGWQYF
TGTGCCAGCAGTTATCAGGGTTGGCAGTACTTC
>TRBV13|-|-|TRBJ2-7
CASSLGGQGAFNEQYF
TGTGCCAGCAGCTTAGGGGGGCAGGGTGCGTTTAACGAGCAGTACTTC
>TRBV6-5|-|TRBD2|TRBJ2-7
CASSYITRGGRRQYF
TGTGCCAGCAGTTACATCACGCGGGGGGGCCGCCGGCAGTACTTC
>TRBV4-3|-|TRBD1|TRBJ2-5
CASSLGDRNPGQETQYF
TGCGCCAGCAGCCTCGGGGACAGGAACCCTGGGCAAGAGACCCAGTACTTC
>TRBV6-5|-|-|TRBJ1-2
CASSYSVGRANGYTF
TGTGCCAGCAGTTACTCGGTGGGCAGGGCGAATGGCTACACCTTC
>TRBV10-2|few|-|TRBJ2-7
CASSEAAGAASYEQYF
TGCGCCAGCAGTGAAGCGGCAGGGGCGGCCTCCTACGAGCAGTACTTC
>TRBV9|-|-|TRBJ2-4
CASSVAGGLKNIQYF
TGTGCCAGCAGCGTAGCGGGGGGCCTTAAAAACATTCAGTACTTC
>TRBV15|-|-|TRBJ2-2
CATKPGGDAGELFF
TGTGCCACCAAACCCGGGGGAGACGCCGGGGAGCTGTTTTTT
>TRBV7-3|-|-|TRBJ2-1
CASSSLLGNEQFF
TGTGCCAGCAGCTCTTTACTAGGGAATGAGCAGTTCTTC
>TRBV10-3|-|TRBD1|TRBJ1-1
CAIRGQGDTEAFF
TGTGCCATCAGGGGACAGGGCGACACTGAAGCTTTCTTT
>TRBV10-3|-|-|TRBJ1-2
CAISESPQGLNYGYTF
TGTGCCATCAGTGAATCCCCCCAGGGGCTGAACTATGGCTACACCTTC
>TRBV11-2|-|-|TRBJ1-1
CASSSSAGMNTEAFF
TGTGCCAGCAGCTCCTCGGCGGGAATGAACACTGAAGCTTTCTTT
>TRBV18|-|-|TRBJ1-1
CASSLDSPDTEAFF
TGTGCCAGCTCACTTGACAGCCCGGACACTGAAGCTTTCTTT
>TRBV9|-|TRBD1|TRBJ1-1
CASSPRDRGEAFF
TGTGCCAGCAGCCCACGGGACAGGGGTGAAGCTTTCTTT
>TRBV7-9|few|-|TRBJ2-7
CASSLNQGSYEQYF
TGTGCCAGCAGCTTAAATCAGGGGAGCTACGAGCAGTACTTC
>TRBV4-2|once|TRBD2|TRBJ2-1
CASSQGSRGALGYNEQFF
TGTGCCAGCAGCCAAGGGTCGCGGGGGGCCCTCGGATACAATGAGCAGTTCTTC
>TRBV6-5|-|-|TRBJ2-7
CASSYSAGASYEQYF
TGTGCCAGCAGTTACTCGGCAGGGGCCAGCTACGAGCAGTACTTC
>TRBV6-6|few|-|TRBJ1-2
CASRFEGDGYTF
TGTGCCAGCAGATTCGAGGGAGATGGCTACACCTTC
>TRBV5-1|-|TRBD1|TRBJ2-2
CASNPGQGNTGELFF
TGCGCCAGCAATCCGGGACAGGGAAACACCGGGGAGCTGTTTTTT
>TRBV19|-|-|TRBJ1-2
CASSRTGDWYGYTF
TGTGCCAGTAGTCGCACCGGGGATTGGTATGGCTACACCTTC
>TRBV10-2|-|-|TRBJ2-7
CASSEGLAYEQYF
TGCGCCAGCAGTGAGGGCTTGGCCTACGAGCAGTACTTC
>TRBV4-1|once|TRBD1|TRBJ2-3
CASSETRTGADTQYF
TGCGCCAGCAGCGAAACCCGGACAGGGGCAGATACGCAGTATTTT
>TRBV29-1|-|-|TRBJ2-4
CSVELGAPGRIQYF
TGCAGCGTTGAACTAGGGGCCCCAGGGAGGATTCAGTACTTC
>TRBV2|-|-|TRBJ2-5
CASGPRFGVAAGVQETQYF
TGTGCCAGCGGCCCCCGTTTCGGGGTCGCGGCAGGAGTTCAAGAGACCCAGTACTTC
>TRBV27|-|-|TRBJ1-5
CASSRRGGQDSNQPQHF
TGTGCCAGCAGTCGAAGGGGGGGTCAAGATAGCAATCAGCCCCAGCATTTT
>TRBV7-8|-|-|TRBJ2-1
CASSPRALRNEQFF
TGTGCCAGCAGCCCGCGGGCCCTTCGGAATGAGCAGTTCTTC
>TRBV7-8|-|-|TRBJ1-3
CASSLAHGGNTIYF
TGTGCCAGCAGCTTAGCGCACGGTGGAAACACCATATATTTT